Presented here are 14 T cell receptor beta chains from one specimen sequenced in a study of CD8+ T cells in alopecia areata. cDNA reverse transcribed from extracted RNA served as the sequencing template. Using immunoSEQ multiplex PCR, the repertoire was profiled, and TCRdb retains in-frame clones only, with some absent. The sample carries approximately 150,000 clones, about 51% recorded once. The sequences come from CD4+ T cells sorted from blood, collected at week 0. The receptors originated from a human donor with alopecia areata.

The chain joins TRBV15 to TRBJ2-1; D is perhaps TRBD1 (6 bases). CDR3 length: 12 residues. The ends were cut back, 3 bases at V and 10 bases at J, with 10 bases in the middle. Germline CDR1 and CDR2: LNHNV and YYDKDF (reference sequence). DNA of the CDR3: TGTGCCACCAGCAGGGACAGAGGAGAGCAGTTCTTC. It encodes CATSRDRGEQFF.

Only a few counts were recorded for this clone. This sequence joins TRBV5-1 and TRBJ2-3; TRBD2 is a possible D gene (5 bases). CDR3 length: 15 amino acids. CDR1 is SGHRS and CDR2 is YFSETQ in the germline V gene. The V gene lost 4 bases and the J gene lost 2 bases, with 14 bases spanning the gap. CDR3 sequence: CASSRDKGVTDTQYF. The CDR3 nucleotides are TGCGCCAGCAGCCGCGACAAGGGAGTCACAGATACGCAGTATTTT.

The chain uses TRBV5-1 and TRBJ2-5; 12 nucleotides line up with TRBD1. Looked up from germline, CDR1 is SGHRS and CDR2 is YFSETQ. J gave up 4 bases and V 4 bases, and 8 bases lay outside the gene matches. This CDR3 region has 16 residues. DNA for the CDR3: TGCGCCAGCAGCCCCCGGGACAGGGGGCGCCCAGAGACCCAGTACTTC. Its translation: CASSPRDRGRPETQYF.

The CDR3, as DNA: TGTGCCTGGATCGGTGGGGCAGATACGCAGTATTTT. It codes for CAWIGGADTQYF. The V and J genes are TRBV30 and TRBJ2-3; D is ambiguous. Trimming left V 4 bases short and J 4 bases short, with 9 bases between. Germline V CDR1 and CDR2: GTSNPN, SVGIG (reference sequence). There are 12 residues in the CDR3. The whole variable domain, filled in from reference TRBV30 and TRBJ2-3, reads SQTIHQWPATLVQPVGSPLSLECTVEGTSNPNLYWYRQAAGRGLQLLFYSVGIGQISSEVPQNLSASRPQDRQFILSSKKLLLSDSGFYLCAWIGGADTQYFGPGTRLTVL.

This clone was seen only a few times. The chain is built from TRBV29-1 and TRBJ2-7; 11 bases match TRBD2. The germline V gene encodes CDR1 SQVTM and CDR2 ANQGSEA. The length of the CDR3 is 14 residues. With 4 bases clipped from V and 5 bases from J, the junction kept 7 bases outside the gene matches. The chain's CDR3 is CSVVPGLAANEQYF. Written as DNA, the CDR3 is TGCAGCGTTGTTCCGGGACTAGCGGCCAACGAGCAGTACTTC.

The chain carries TRBV19 and TRBJ2-1, with D possibly TRBD2 on 5 matching bases. Trimming stripped 4 bases from V and 0 bases from J, with 10 bases between. The germline V gene encodes CDR1 LNHDA and CDR2 SQIVND (reference sequence). The CDR3 sequence is 15 residues long. The chain's CDR3 is CASSTLALSYNEQFF. DNA of the CDR3: TGTGCCAGTAGTACGCTAGCCCTCTCCTACAATGAGCAGTTCTTC. Based on the CDR3 plus reference TRBV19 and TRBJ2-1, the full variable domain is DGGITQSPKYLFRKEGQNVTLSCEQNLNHDAMYWYRQDPGQGLRLIYYSQIVNDFQKGDIAEGYSVSREKKESFPLTVTSAQKNPTAFYLCASSTLALSYNEQFFGPGTRLTVL.

This clone has just a few counts. The V gene is TRBV27, the J gene TRBJ2-5; either TRBD1 or TRBD2 may supply D (6 bases each). Germline V gene data show CDR1 as MNHEY and CDR2 as SMNVEV (reference sequence). V was cut by 0 bases and J by 5 bases, with 7 bases left in between. This CDR3 contains 13 residues. Here the CDR3 reads CASSLSGGETQYF. CDR3 sequence (DNA): TGTGCCAGCAGTTTATCCGGGGGCGAGACCCAGTACTTC.

This clone was found once. Here the CDR3 reads CASSSELAGLRNVLTF. CDR3 DNA sequence: TGCGCCAGCAGCTCTGAACTAGCGGGGCTCAGGAACGTCCTGACTTTC. This rearrangement joins TRBV5-1 to TRBJ2-6, with 10 bases that match TRBD2. CDR1 and CDR2 from the germline V gene are SGHRS and YFSETQ. J was trimmed by 10 bases and V by 3 bases; bases with no gene match: 10. The CDR3 is 16 amino acids.

The chain is built from TRBV4-3 and TRBJ2-1; 8 nucleotides agree with TRBD2. Per the germline V gene, CDR1 is LGHNA and CDR2 is YSLEER. The ends lost 0 bases at V and 10 bases at J; junction bases unmatched: 11. The CDR3 totals 16 residues. The CDR3 loop reads CASSQDEAGGPGEQFF. For the CDR3, the DNA is TGCGCCAGCAGCCAAGATGAGGCGGGAGGCCCTGGGGAGCAGTTCTTC.

V and J are TRBV5-1 and TRBJ2-2; 9 bases match TRBD2. Trimming took 0 bases from V and 5 from J; bases not matched to a gene: 5. Germline V CDR1 and CDR2: SGHRS, YFSETQ. The CDR3 is made up of 16 amino acids. The CDR3 DNA is TGCGCCAGCAGCTTGGAGGTAGCGGGAGCAACCGGGGAGCTGTTTTTT. Translation: CASSLEVAGATGELFF.

V usage is TRBV6-1 and J usage is TRBJ2-1; TRBD1 might be the D (6 bases). This CDR3 is 14 amino acids long. V dropped 10 bases and J dropped 0 bases, with 13 bases sitting between them. CDR1 is MNHNS, CDR2 SASEGT, per germline. The CDR3 DNA sequence: TGTGCCACCCCTGAGGACAGCTCCTACAATGAGCAGTTCTTC. Its protein is CATPEDSSYNEQFF.

J is TRBJ2-3 and V is TRBV15; D gene ambiguous. Germline V lookup: CDR1 LNHNV, CDR2 YYDKDF (reference sequence). The CDR3 runs to 14 residues. V dropped 4 bases and J dropped 4 bases, with 12 bases sitting between them. CDR3 loop: CATSNSRFADTQYF. The DNA of the CDR3 is TGTGCCACCAGCAACAGTAGATTCGCAGATACGCAGTATTTT.

The chain uses TRBV18 and TRBJ1-2; D uncertain. There are 13 residues in the CDR3. From germline, CDR1 is KGHSH and CDR2 LQKENI. V was pared by 3 bases and J by 3 bases, with 8 bases between. CDR3 protein: CASSPDVYYGYTF. CDR3 bases: TGTGCCAGCTCACCGGACGTGTACTATGGCTACACCTTC.

J is TRBJ1-1 and V is TRBV29-1, with 9 nucleotides matching TRBD1. The CDR3 totals 15 residues. Trimming took 5 bases from V and 6 from J; bases not matched to a gene: 13. CDR1 and CDR2 from the germline V gene are SQVTM and ANQGSEA. The CDR3 DNA is TGCAGCGTTCGCCGGGACAGGGCCATTCACTCTGAAGCTTTCTTT. Translation gives CSVRRDRAIHSEAFF. The full variable domain, completed using reference TRBV29-1 and TRBJ1-1, is SAVISQKPSRDICQRGTSLTIQCQVDSQVTMMFWYRQQPGQSLTLIATANQGSEATYESGFVIDKFPISRPNLTFSTLTVSNMSPEDSSIYLCSVRRDRAIHSEAFFGQGTRLTVV.